This T cell receptor beta chain is from a study of CD8+ T cells in alopecia areata. Study in general: Patients in the study were on tofacitinib for 6 to 18 months, then off it for 6 months. Treated patients' severity was scored by percentage of affected scalp area.

Treatment here: oral pan-JAK inhibitor, 5-10 mg twice daily. CDR1 and CDR2 from the germline V gene are SGHRS and YFSETQ. V was clipped by 3 bases and J by 10 bases, with 8 bases between them. The CDR3 is 11 amino acids. Extracted RNA was reverse transcribed into cDNA, the sequencing template. Clones were sequenced by immunoSEQ multiplex PCR, and TCRdb holds only the in-frame ones, with some missing. The table shows approximately 150,000 clones, with approximately 62% occurring only once. Findings and caveats of the study: Among the top 100, expanded CD8+ clones, as well as scalp clonality, were significantly decreased by tofacitinib.

This clone occurred a few times. Its antigen is unidentified. The chain combines TRBV5-1 with TRBJ2-1, with D uncertain. The material sequenced was CD4+ T cells sorted from blood, taken at week 24, from a patient treated with tofacitinib. This sequence originates from a human donor with alopecia areata. In nucleotides, the CDR3 is TGCGCCAGCAGCTCCCGTGTGGAGCAGTTCTTC. As protein: CASSSRVEQFF.